Presented here are 30 T cell receptor delta chains from one specimen sequenced in a study of gamma-delta chains in newborns, infants, children. TCRdb re-called the reads with CATT. The sample includes 4,500 to 5,000 delta-chain clones, 3% to 4% seen only once; the top ten take approximately 14%. The sequenced material came from blood. The receptors were gathered from a child who was a newborn, infant or young child, either healthy, febrile or measles-vaccinated (not recorded which).

The V call is TRDV2, the J call TRDJ3; D remains ambiguous. Germline lookup yields CDR1 GEAIGNYY and CDR2 EKD. CDR3 length equals 18 residues. Deletions cut 1 base from V and 1 base from J, with 13 bases between. Here the CDR3 DNA reads TGTGCCTGTGACACTGCCGTACATGAATCCTGGGACACCCGACAGATGTTTTTC. This gives the protein CACDTAVHESWDTRQMFF.

By frequency in the sample, this clone is large. The sample contains more than one DNA sequence encoding this CDR3. The V gene is TRDV2, the J gene TRDJ3; 8 nucleotides agree with TRDD3. The junction had 6 bases not matched to a gene; V was cut back by 0 bases and J by 0 bases. The CDR3 is 19 residues long. CDR1 and CDR2 (germline): GEAIGNYY, EKD. CDR3 residues: CACDTWGIRSSWDTRQMFF. In nucleotides, the CDR3 is TGTGCCTGTGACACCTGGGGGATCCGGTCCTCCTGGGACACCCGACAGATGTTTTTC.

The chain joins TRDV2 to TRDJ3; 7 bases match TRDD3. This CDR3 spans 18 amino acids. V lost 0 bases, J lost 5 bases, and 9 bases stayed unmatched. Looked up from germline, CDR1 is GEAIGNYY and CDR2 is EKD. For the CDR3, the DNA is TGTGCCTGTGACACCGTATGGGGGACGCGGGGGGACACCCGACAGATGTTTTTC. Translated, it gives CACDTVWGTRGDTRQMFF.

Only a few counts were recorded for this clone. The V and J genes are TRDV2 and TRDJ3, with TRDD3 matching over 8 bases. The CDR3 spans 19 residues. Germline V lookup: CDR1 GEAIGNYY, CDR2 EKD. V gave up 3 bases and J gave up 0 bases; unmatched junction bases: 9. The CDR3 region has the DNA TGTGCCTGTGACCGTACTGGGGGCTCGATCTCCTGGGACACCCGACAGATGTTTTTC. Translated: CACDRTGGSISWDTRQMFF.

This clone is medium-sized in the sample. A much larger clone lies one base from this, so it may be a read error. Other DNA variants within this sample encode the same CDR3. The V and J genes are TRDV2 and TRDJ3; 12 nucleotides match TRDD3. V was clipped by 2 bases and J by 5 bases; unmatched bases: 3. Per germline, CDR1 GEAIGNYY and CDR2 EKD. The CDR3 runs to 17 residues. CDR3 DNA: TGTGCCTGTGACATACTGGGGGATACCCGGGACACCCGACAGATGTTTTTC. As protein: CACDILGDTRDTRQMFF.

The J gene is TRDJ1, the V gene TRDV2; 13 bases agree with TRDD3. The V gene end was trimmed by 4 bases and the J gene end by 0 bases; junction bases not matched to a gene: 10. The CDR3 has 18 residues. Germline CDR1 reads GEAIGNYY; CDR2 reads EKD. CDR3 amino acids: CACDPVLGDTRYTDKLIF. The CDR3, as DNA: TGTGCCTGTGATCCCGTACTGGGGGATACGCGCTACACCGATAAACTCATCTTT.

Points on this clone: In the same sample, other DNA sequences code for this CDR3. The V call is TRDV2, the J call TRDJ3; TRDD3 aligns across 11 bases. The V gene's germline CDR1 is GEAIGNYY and CDR2 EKD. This CDR3 spans 18 amino acids. Losses at the gene ends were 1 base for V and 4 bases for J; bases not matched to a gene: 5. CDR3 loop: CACDTGGYGTWDTRQMFF. In DNA form, the CDR3 reads TGTGCCTGTGACACTGGGGGATACGGAACTTGGGACACCCGACAGATGTTTTTC.

The chain has TRDV2 and TRDJ2, with D possibly being TRDD3 (5 bases). Germline assignment: CDR1 GEAIGNYY and CDR2 EKD. V was trimmed by 0 bases and J by 0 bases, leaving 13 bases between them. The CDR3 is 17 amino acids. The CDR3 coding sequence is TGTGCCTGTGACACCGTAGGGGACCTCTCTTTGACAGCACAACTCTTCTTT. This sequence encodes CACDTVGDLSLTAQLFF.

This clone was observed a handful of times. Sequence at one end of the junction differs from germline and may be a read error. Different DNA sequences within this sample yield the same CDR3. The rearrangement links TRDV2 to TRDJ3; 11 positions match TRDD3. The CDR3 consists of 19 residues. CDR1 and CDR2 (germline): GEAIGNYY, EKD. This CDR3 reads CACDLLGDSSSWDTRQMFF. The CDR3 coding sequence is TGTGCCTGTGACCTACTGGGGGATAGCAGCTCCTGGGACACCCGGCAGATGTTTTTC.

This clone occurred a few times. The chain combines TRDV2 with TRDJ3; 11 bases align to TRDD3. CDR3 length equals 19 residues. The germline gives CDR1 GEAIGNYY, CDR2 EKD. V was pared by 1 base and J by 0 bases, with 4 bases of the junction left unmatched. CDR3 DNA: TGTGCCTGTGACACGCTGGGGGATACAGGCTCCTGGGACACCCGACAGATGTTTTTC. As protein: CACDTLGDTGSWDTRQMFF.

This clone was counted a few times. This chain links TRAV38-2/DV8 with TRDJ1; a possible D gene is TRDD3 (6 bases). CDR3 length equals 17 residues. V lost 0 bases to trimming and J lost 5 bases, with 20 bases between them. Germline V gives CDR1 TSESDYY, CDR2 QEAYKQQN. The CDR3 nucleotides are TGTGCTTATAGGAGCGCGCCCGCTGGGGCCCTATTTGATAAACTCATCTTT. Protein sequence: CAYRSAPAGALFDKLIF.

This clone was seen more than once but under ten times. This chain connects TRDV2 to TRDJ3; 7 nucleotides align to TRDD3. Per the germline V gene, CDR1 is GEAIGNYY and CDR2 is EKD. The V gene end was trimmed by 3 bases and the J gene end by 3 bases; junction bases not matched to a gene: 13. This CDR3 comprises 19 residues. CDR3 region: CACDAVLTGDIWDTRQMFF. CDR3 DNA sequence: TGTGCCTGTGACGCGGTTTTGACTGGGGACATCTGGGACACCCGACAGATGTTTTTC.

By proportion, this clone is medium-sized. The chain links TRDV2 to TRDJ1, with 12 bases lining up with TRDD3. This CDR3 is 16 amino acids long. CDR1 and CDR2 (germline): GEAIGNYY, EKD. Unmatched junction bases numbered 4, after V lost 3 bases and J lost 0 bases. The CDR3 nucleotides read TGTGCCTGTGACCCCCTGGGGGATACGTACACCGATAAACTCATCTTT. It specifies CACDPLGDTYTDKLIF.

This clone was counted only a few times. The same CDR3 arises from other DNA sequences in this sample as well. The CDR3 sequence: CALGEPYWGIRIDKLIF. CDR3 DNA sequence: TGTGCTCTTGGGGAACCGTACTGGGGGATACGCATCGATAAACTCATCTTT. This chain links TRDV1 with TRDJ1; 13 positions match TRDD3. Looked up from germline, CDR1 is TSWWSYY and CDR2 is QGS. V shed 1 base, J shed 4 bases, and the junction held 6 bases outside the gene matches. The CDR3 contains 17 residues.

This clone was found a few times. Other DNA sequences of this sample code for an identical CDR3. The J gene is TRDJ2, the V gene TRDV2; 11 bases are shared with TRDD3. Germline CDR1 reads GEAIGNYY; CDR2 reads EKD. The CDR3 has 15 residues. V lost 0 bases and J lost 8; bases outside the gene matches: 4. CDR3 in amino acids: CACDTLGDTAAQLFF. In nucleotides, the CDR3 is TGTGCCTGTGACACCTTGGGGGATACGGCGGCACAACTCTTCTTT.

This clone is deemed medium-sized (0.01 to 0.1%). V is TRDV1 and J is TRDJ1; TRDD3 agrees at 13 bases. CDR3 size: 21 residues. The germline gives CDR1 TSWWSYY, CDR2 QGS. V shed 6 bases and J 5 bases; nucleotides not matched to a gene: 24. CDR3 coding DNA: TGTGCTCTTGGAATTTTCCTTCCTACTTCTTTACTGGGGGATACGCGGGATAAACTCATCTTT. Translation gives CALGIFLPTSLLGDTRDKLIF.

In the case of this clone: Given a far larger clone just one base away, this is likely a sequencing read error. The sample holds other DNA sequences that translate to the same CDR3. The chain links TRDV2 to TRDJ2, with 11 bases aligning to TRDD3. Per germline, CDR1 GEAIGNYY and CDR2 EKD. V lost 2 bases and J lost 0; bases outside the gene matches: 1. This CDR3 contains 16 residues. In DNA, the CDR3 is TGTGCCTGTGACAGACTGGGGGATACTTTGACAGCACAACTCTTCTTT. Amino acid sequence: CACDRLGDTLTAQLFF.

This clone is categorized as medium-sized. The sample has other DNA sequences that encode this CDR3 too. In DNA, the CDR3 is TGTGCCTGTGACACGGGATACTCGAGCTCCTGGGACACCCGACAGATGTTTTTC. Its protein product is CACDTGYSSSWDTRQMFF. V is TRDV2 and J is TRDJ3; 7 bases are shared with TRDD3. V shed 1 base and J 0 bases; nucleotides not matched to a gene: 5. This CDR3 is 18 amino acids long. Germline lookup yields CDR1 GEAIGNYY and CDR2 EKD.

This clone rates as medium-sized (0.01 to 0.1%). The same CDR3 arises from other DNA sequences in this sample as well. The gene calls are TRDV2 and TRDJ3; 13 bases line up with TRDD3. Per the germline V gene, CDR1 is GEAIGNYY and CDR2 is EKD. Trimming took 4 bases from V and 0 from J; bases not matched to a gene: 2. The CDR3 covers 18 residues. CDR3 DNA: TGTGCCTGTGATACTGGGGGATACGCCTCCTGGGACACCCGACAGATGTTTTTC. Translating gives CACDTGGYASWDTRQMFF.

Worth noting for this clone: This clone may be a read error of a much larger clone one base away. The chain links TRDV2 to TRDJ3, with 8 bases lining up with TRDD3. The CDR3 length is 18 residues. Germline V gives CDR1 GEAIGNYY, CDR2 EKD. J was trimmed by 0 bases and V by 0 bases; bases with no gene match: 3. The CDR3 spells CACDTVGYGSWDTRQMFF. The CDR3 region has the DNA TGTGCCTGTGACACCGTGGGATACGGCTCCTGGGACACCCGACAGATGTTTTTC.

This clone was seen a few times. The chain links TRDV2 to TRDJ1, with 13 bases aligning to TRDD3. In germline, CDR1 is GEAIGNYY, CDR2 EKD. The CDR3 is 16 amino acids. J was trimmed by 0 bases and V by 3 bases; bases with no gene match: 3. CDR3 residues: CACDVLGDTHTDKLIF. The DNA for the CDR3 is TGTGCCTGTGACGTACTGGGGGATACGCACACCGATAAACTCATCTTT.

Points on this clone: The junction and the germline gene differ at one end; a read error may be behind it. Other DNA sequences in the same sample also yield this CDR3. The rearrangement links TRDV1 to TRDJ1; 8 nucleotides match TRDD3. From germline, CDR1 is TSWWSYY and CDR2 QGS. The CDR3 length is 18 residues. CDR3 sequence (DNA): TGTGCTCTCGGGGAAAGGACGCTAGGGGGGATATCGACCGATAAACTCATCTTT. It translates to CALGERTLGGISTDKLIF.

V gene TRDV1 combines with J gene TRDJ1; 12 bases are shared with TRDD3. V was pared by 0 bases and J by 0 bases, with 11 bases of the junction left unmatched. This CDR3 region has 20 residues. Germline V CDR1 and CDR2: TSWWSYY, QGS. CDR3 nucleotides: TGTGCTCTTGGGGAACTACCTACTGGGGGATACACTACTTACACCGATAAACTCATCTTT. Translation gives CALGELPTGGYTTYTDKLIF.

Comments on this clone: A much larger clone lies one base from this, so it may be a read error. Within the sample, other DNA sequences also encode this same CDR3. V and J are TRDV2 and TRDJ3; 9 bases are a match to TRDD3. This CDR3 comprises 18 residues. Looked up from germline, CDR1 is GEAIGNYY and CDR2 is EKD. V trimming: 0 bases; J trimming: 0 bases; junction bases outside the gene matches: 2. The CDR3 here is CACDTAGGFSWDTRQMFF. As DNA, the CDR3 is TGTGCCTGTGACACCGCTGGGGGATTCTCCTGGGACACCCGACAGATGTTTTTC.

This clone is deemed medium-sized. Other DNA sequences of this sample code for an identical CDR3. The V and J genes are TRDV2 and TRDJ3; 9 bases align to TRDD3. V shed 0 bases and J 1 base; nucleotides not matched to a gene: 0. The germline V gene encodes CDR1 GEAIGNYY and CDR2 EKD. This CDR3 contains 17 residues. The CDR3 DNA reads as TGTGCCTGTGACACCACTGGGGGATCCTGGGACACCCGACAGATGTTTTTC. As protein: CACDTTGGSWDTRQMFF.

The V call is TRDV2, the J call TRDJ2; 10 nucleotides match TRDD3. Germline assignment: CDR1 GEAIGNYY and CDR2 EKD. This CDR3 contains 18 residues. The J segment lost 2 bases and the V segment lost 3 bases, leaving 11 bases of the junction unmatched. The CDR3 loop is CACDPITGGFGLTAQLFF. In DNA form, the CDR3 reads TGTGCCTGTGACCCCATTACTGGGGGATTCGGCTTGACAGCACAACTCTTCTTT.

To note about this clone: Other DNA sequences in the same sample also yield this CDR3. This chain connects TRDV2 to TRDJ2, with 8 bases aligning to TRDD3. J lost 1 base, V lost 3 bases, and 15 bases had no gene match. This CDR3 has 19 amino acids. Germline CDR1 and CDR2: GEAIGNYY and EKD. The CDR3 bases are TGTGCCTGTGACTCGGTGCGGCTGGGGGACGAACTTTTGACAGCACAACTCTTCTTT. It yields the protein CACDSVRLGDELLTAQLFF.

Only a few counts were recorded for this clone. The rearrangement joins TRAV29/DV5 to TRDJ2; 10 nucleotides agree with TRDD3. Germline values: CDR1 NSMFDY, CDR2 ISSIKDK. The CDR3 length is 17 residues. The ends lost 0 bases at V and 4 bases at J; junction bases unmatched: 9. The CDR3 nucleotides read TGTGCAGCAAGCGAGCCTCGGACTGGGGGATCGACAGCACAACTCTTCTTT. Amino acid sequence: CAASEPRTGGSTAQLFF.

This sequence joins TRDV2 and TRDJ3; TRDD3 agrees at 12 bases. The CDR3 sequence is 19 residues long. The germline CDR1 and CDR2 sequences are GEAIGNYY and EKD. V shed 0 bases, J shed 2 bases, and the junction held 4 bases outside the gene matches. The DNA of the CDR3 is TGTGCCTGTGACACCGCTGGGGGATACGGGGCCTGGGACACCCGACAGATGTTTTTC. Translating gives CACDTAGGYGAWDTRQMFF.

This clone has just a few counts. The V and J genes are TRDV3 and TRDJ1; TRDD3 is a possible D gene (5 bases). Germline V lookup: CDR1 TVYSNPD, CDR2 GDNSRS (reference sequence). CDR3 length: 15 residues. V was trimmed by 1 base and J by 0 bases, leaving 15 bases between them. CDR3 residues: CAFIDLMIHTDKLIF. Here the CDR3 DNA reads TGTGCCTTTATTGACCTGATGATACACACCGATAAACTCATCTTT.